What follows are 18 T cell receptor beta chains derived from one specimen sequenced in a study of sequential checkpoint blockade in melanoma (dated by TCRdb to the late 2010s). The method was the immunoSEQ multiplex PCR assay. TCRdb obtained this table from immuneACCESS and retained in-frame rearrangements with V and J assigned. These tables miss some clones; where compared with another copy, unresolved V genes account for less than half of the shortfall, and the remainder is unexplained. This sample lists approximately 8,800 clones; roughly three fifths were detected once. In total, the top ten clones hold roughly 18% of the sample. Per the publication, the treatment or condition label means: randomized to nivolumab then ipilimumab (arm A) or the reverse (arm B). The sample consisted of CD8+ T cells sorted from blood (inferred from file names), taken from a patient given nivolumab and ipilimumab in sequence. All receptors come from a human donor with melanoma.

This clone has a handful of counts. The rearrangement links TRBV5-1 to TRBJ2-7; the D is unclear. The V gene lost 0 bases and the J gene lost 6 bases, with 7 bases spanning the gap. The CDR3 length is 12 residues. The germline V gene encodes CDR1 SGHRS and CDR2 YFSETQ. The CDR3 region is CASSLGISEQYF. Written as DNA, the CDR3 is TGCGCCAGCAGCTTGGGCATTAGCGAGCAGTACTTC.

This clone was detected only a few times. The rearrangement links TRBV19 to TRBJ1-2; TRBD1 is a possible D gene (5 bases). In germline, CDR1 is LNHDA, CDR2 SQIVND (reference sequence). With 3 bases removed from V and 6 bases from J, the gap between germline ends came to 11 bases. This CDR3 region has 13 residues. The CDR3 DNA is TGTGCCAGTAGTATCCTAACCAGGGATGGCTACACCTTC. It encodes CASSILTRDGYTF.

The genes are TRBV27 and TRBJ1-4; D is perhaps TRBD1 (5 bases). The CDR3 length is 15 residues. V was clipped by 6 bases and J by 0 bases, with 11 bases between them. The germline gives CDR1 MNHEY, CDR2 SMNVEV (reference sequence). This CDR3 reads CASRSTTATNEKLFF. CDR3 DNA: TGTGCCAGCAGGTCGACGACAGCAACTAATGAAAAACTGTTTTTT. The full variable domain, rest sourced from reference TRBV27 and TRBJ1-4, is EAQVTQNPRYLITVTGKKLTVTCSQNMNHEYMSWYRQDPGLGLRQIYYSMNVEVTDKGDVPEGYKVSRKEKRNFPLILESPSPNQTSLYFCASRSTTATNEKLFFGSGTQLSVL.

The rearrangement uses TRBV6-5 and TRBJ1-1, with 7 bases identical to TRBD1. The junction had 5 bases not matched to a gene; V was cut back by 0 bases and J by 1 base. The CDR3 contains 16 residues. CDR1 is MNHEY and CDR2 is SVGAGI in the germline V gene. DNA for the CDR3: TGTGCCAGCAGTTACTCGAGAGGGGGCCCGAACACTGAAGCTTTCTTT. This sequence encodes CASSYSRGGPNTEAFF.

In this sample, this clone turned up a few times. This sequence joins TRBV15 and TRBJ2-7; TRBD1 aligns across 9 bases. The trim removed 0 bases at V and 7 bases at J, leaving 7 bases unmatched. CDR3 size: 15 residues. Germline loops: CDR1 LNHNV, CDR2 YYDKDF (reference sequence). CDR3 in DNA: TGTGCCACCAGCAGAGATGGGACAGGGCAATGGGAGCAGTACTTC. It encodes CATSRDGTGQWEQYF.

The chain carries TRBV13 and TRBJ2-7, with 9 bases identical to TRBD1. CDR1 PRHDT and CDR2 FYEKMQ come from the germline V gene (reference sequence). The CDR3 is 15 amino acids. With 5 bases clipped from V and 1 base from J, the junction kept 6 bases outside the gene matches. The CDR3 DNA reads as TGTGCCAGCAGCCCCCGGGACAGGGAGTCCTACGAGCAGTACTTC. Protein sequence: CASSPRDRESYEQYF.

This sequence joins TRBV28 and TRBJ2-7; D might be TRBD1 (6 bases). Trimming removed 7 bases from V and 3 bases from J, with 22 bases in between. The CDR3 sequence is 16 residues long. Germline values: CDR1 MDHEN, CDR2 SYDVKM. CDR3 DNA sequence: TGTGCCAGCAACCTGGGGCAGGGGCGCGTAAACTACGAGCAGTACTTC. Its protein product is CASNLGQGRVNYEQYF.

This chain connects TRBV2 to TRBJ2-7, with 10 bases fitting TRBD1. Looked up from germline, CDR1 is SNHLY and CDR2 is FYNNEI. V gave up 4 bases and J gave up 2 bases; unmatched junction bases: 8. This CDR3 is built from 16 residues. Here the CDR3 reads CASSAGTGEKAYEQYF. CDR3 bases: TGTGCCAGCAGTGCCGGGACAGGGGAAAAGGCCTACGAGCAGTACTTC. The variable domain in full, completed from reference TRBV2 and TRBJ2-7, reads EPEVTQTPSHQVTQMGQEVILRCVPISNHLYFYWYRQILGQKVEFLVSFYNNEISEKSEIFDDQFSVERPDGSNFTLKIRSTKLEDSAMYFCASSAGTGEKAYEQYFGPGTRLTVT.

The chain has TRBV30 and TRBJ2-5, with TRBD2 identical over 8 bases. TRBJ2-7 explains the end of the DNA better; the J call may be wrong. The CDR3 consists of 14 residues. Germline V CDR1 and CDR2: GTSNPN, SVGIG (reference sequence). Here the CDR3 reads CAWSVGRGVYEQYF. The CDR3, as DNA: TGTGCCTGGAGTGTGGGGCGGGGGGTCTACGAGCAGTACTTC.

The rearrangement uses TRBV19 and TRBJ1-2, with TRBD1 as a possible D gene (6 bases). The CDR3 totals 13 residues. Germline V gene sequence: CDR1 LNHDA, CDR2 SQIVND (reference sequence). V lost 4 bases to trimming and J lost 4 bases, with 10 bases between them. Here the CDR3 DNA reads TGTGCCAGTAGTACTTGGGACACCTATGGCTACACCTTC. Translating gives CASSTWDTYGYTF.

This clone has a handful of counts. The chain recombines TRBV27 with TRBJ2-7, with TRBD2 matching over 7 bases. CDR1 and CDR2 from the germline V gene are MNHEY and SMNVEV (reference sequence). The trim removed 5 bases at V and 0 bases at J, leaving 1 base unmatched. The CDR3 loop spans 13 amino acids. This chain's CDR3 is CASSSGVSYEQYF. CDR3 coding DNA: TGTGCCAGCAGTAGCGGGGTCTCCTACGAGCAGTACTTC.

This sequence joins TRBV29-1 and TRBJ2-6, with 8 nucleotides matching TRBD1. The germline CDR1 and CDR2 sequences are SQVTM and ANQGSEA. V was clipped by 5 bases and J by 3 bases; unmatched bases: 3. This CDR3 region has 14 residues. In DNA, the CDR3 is TGCAGCGTTTGGACAGGGAGTGGGGCCAACGTCCTGACTTTC. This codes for CSVWTGSGANVLTF.

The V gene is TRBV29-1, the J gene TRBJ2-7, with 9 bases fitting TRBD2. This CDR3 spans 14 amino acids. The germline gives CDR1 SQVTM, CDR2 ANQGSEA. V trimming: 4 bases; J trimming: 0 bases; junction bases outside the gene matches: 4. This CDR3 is CSVARSGSSYEQYF. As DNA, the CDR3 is TGCAGCGTTGCCCGTAGCGGGAGCTCCTACGAGCAGTACTTC.

The CDR3 DNA is TGTGCCAGCAGAACCCGGGACAGCCCCTACGAGCAGTACTTC. It is translated as CASRTRDSPYEQYF. The chain recombines TRBV5-5 with TRBJ2-7; TRBD1 agrees at 7 bases. This CDR3 has 14 amino acids. The V gene end was trimmed by 5 bases and the J gene end by 2 bases; junction bases not matched to a gene: 7. CDR1 is SGHKS, CDR2 YYEKEE, per germline (reference sequence).

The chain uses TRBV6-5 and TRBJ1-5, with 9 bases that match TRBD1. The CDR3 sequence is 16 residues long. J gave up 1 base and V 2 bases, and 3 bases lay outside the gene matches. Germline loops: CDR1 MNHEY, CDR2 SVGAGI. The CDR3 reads CASSYSGQGSNQPQHF. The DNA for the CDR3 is TGTGCCAGCAGTTACAGTGGACAGGGGAGCAATCAGCCCCAGCATTTT.

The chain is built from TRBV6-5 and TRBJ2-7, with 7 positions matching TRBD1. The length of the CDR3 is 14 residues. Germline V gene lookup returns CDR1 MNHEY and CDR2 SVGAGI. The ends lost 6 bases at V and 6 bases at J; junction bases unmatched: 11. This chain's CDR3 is CASRIIQGSGEQYF. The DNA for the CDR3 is TGTGCCAGCAGAATCATACAGGGGTCCGGCGAGCAGTACTTC.

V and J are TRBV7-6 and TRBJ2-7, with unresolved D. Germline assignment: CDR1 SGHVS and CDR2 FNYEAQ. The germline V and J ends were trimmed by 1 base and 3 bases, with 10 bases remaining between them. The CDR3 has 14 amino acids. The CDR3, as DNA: TGTGCCAGCAGCTTAGGCGGCGGAAACTACGAGCAGTACTTC. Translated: CASSLGGGNYEQYF.

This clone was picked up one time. CDR3: CASSWTASSYEQYF. Written as DNA, the CDR3 is TGTGCCAGCAGTTGGACAGCGAGCTCCTACGAGCAGTACTTC. V is TRBV6-1 and J is TRBJ2-7; D is perhaps TRBD1 (6 bases). The germline V gene has CDR1 MNHNS and CDR2 SASEGT. The CDR3 runs to 14 residues. Trimming removed 5 bases from V and 0 bases from J, with 11 bases in between.